This TCR beta chain was recovered during a study of T-cell memory formation after mild COVID-19. Study summary: The TCR clusters were mostly specific to one donor. General study findings and limits: The study detected some responding clones in pre-infection memory, suggesting cross-reactive memory joined. Those CD4+ clones that contracted were mainly in CM and EM (CD8+ ones in EMRA).

The sample holds a few counts of this clonotype. Antigen specificity is unknown. The CDR3 has 17 amino acids. Trimming took 4 bases from V and 4 from J, leaving 20 bases between them. The germline gives CDR1 SGDLS, CDR2 YYNGEE. Barcoded TCR alpha and TCR beta cDNA libraries with UMIs came from 5'RACE using constant-segment primers. TCRdb processed the 5' RACE reads anew with MiXCR; each CDR3 protein has one entry. This sample has about 600,000 distinct CDR3 sequences, with about 20% found just once. The J gene is TRBJ2-2, the V gene TRBV9, with D possibly called TRBD1 or TRBD2 (5 bases each). Input material: PBMCs or a T cell subset sorted from them (not recorded which). The clonotype originates from an adult woman who had mild COVID-19 (a few samples of this study predate the infection). Cell type and time point are not known. CDR3 loop: CASSLNPGTKATGELFF. CDR3 nucleotide sequence: TGTGCCAGCAGCCTCAACCCCGGGACGAAGGCCACCGGGGAGCTGTTTTTT.